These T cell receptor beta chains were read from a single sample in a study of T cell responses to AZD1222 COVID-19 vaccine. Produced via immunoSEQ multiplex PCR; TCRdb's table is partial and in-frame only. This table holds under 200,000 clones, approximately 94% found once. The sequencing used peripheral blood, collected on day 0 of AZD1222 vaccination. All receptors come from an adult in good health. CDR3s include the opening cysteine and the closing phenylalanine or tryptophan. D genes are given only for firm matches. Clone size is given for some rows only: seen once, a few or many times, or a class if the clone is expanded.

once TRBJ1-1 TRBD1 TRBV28 CASSLKGQGAKTEAFF TGTGCCAGCAGTTTGAAGGGACAGGGGGCGAAGACTGAAGCTTTCTTT
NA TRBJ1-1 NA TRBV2 CASISPAGFPSTEAFF TGTGCCAGCATCTCTCCTGCCGGGTTTCCCAGCACTGAAGCTTTCTTT
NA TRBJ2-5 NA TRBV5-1 CASSLKGSQETQYF TGCGCCAGCAGCTTGAAAGGTTCACAAGAGACCCAGTACTTC
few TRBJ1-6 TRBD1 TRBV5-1 CASSPGGTENSPLHF TGCGCCAGCAGCCCGGGGGGGACAGAGAATTCACCCCTCCACTTT
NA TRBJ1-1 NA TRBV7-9 CASSWGQGWGTEAFF TGTGCCAGCAGCTGGGGTCAGGGGTGGGGCACTGAAGCTTTCTTT
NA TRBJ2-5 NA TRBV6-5 CASSPHEGGQETQYF TGTGCCAGCAGTCCCCACGAGGGCGGGCAAGAGACCCAGTACTTC
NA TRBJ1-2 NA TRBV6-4 CASSHGDASGGYTF TGTGCCAGCAGTCACGGGGACGCCTCCGGGGGCTACACCTTC
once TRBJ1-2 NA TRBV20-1 CSASPGYTF TGCAGTGCTAGTCCTGGCTACACCTTC
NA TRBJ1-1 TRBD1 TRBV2 CASSRQGFEAFF TGTGCCAGCAGTCGACAGGGGTTTGAAGCTTTCTTT
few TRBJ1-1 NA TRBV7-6 CASSLGRSKNTEAFF TGTGCCAGCAGCTTAGGTCGATCGAAGAACACTGAAGCTTTCTTT
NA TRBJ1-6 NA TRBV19 CASSAEPRRVSPLHF TGTGCCAGTAGCGCCGAACCCCGCCGAGTTTCACCCCTCCACTTT
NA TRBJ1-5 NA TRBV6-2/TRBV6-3 CASSLGGSGQPQHF TGTGCCAGCAGTCTAGGGGGGAGCGGACAGCCCCAGCATTTT
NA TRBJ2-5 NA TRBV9 CASSVGGSPTQYF TGTGCCAGCAGCGTTGGGGGGTCGCCGACCCAGTACTTC
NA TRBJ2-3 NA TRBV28 CASSASSYGTDTQYF TGTGCCAGCAGTGCCTCTAGCTACGGGACAGATACGCAGTATTTT
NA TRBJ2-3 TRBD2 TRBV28 CASSTPFGLAGDTDTQYF TGTGCCAGCTCCACCCCCTTTGGACTAGCGGGAGACACAGATACGCAGTATTTT
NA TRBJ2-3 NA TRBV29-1 CSVDTWTVSGTDTQYF TGCAGCGTTGATACGTGGACAGTCTCTGGAACAGATACGCAGTATTTT
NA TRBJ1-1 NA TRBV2 CASSDRSPNTEAFF TGTGCCAGCAGTGACAGGAGCCCTAACACTGAAGCTTTCTTT
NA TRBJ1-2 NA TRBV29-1 CSVVVPHYGYTF TGCAGCGTTGTGGTCCCACACTATGGCTACACCTTC
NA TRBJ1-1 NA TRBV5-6 CASSLGTEAFF TGTGCCAGCAGCTTGGGAACTGAAGCTTTCTTT
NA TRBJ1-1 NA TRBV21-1 CASSKEATEAFF TGTGCCAGCAGCAAAGAGGCCACTGAAGCTTTCTTT
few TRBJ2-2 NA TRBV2 CASSAEGHTGELFF TGTGCCAGCAGTGCAGAGGGACACACCGGGGAGCTGTTTTTT
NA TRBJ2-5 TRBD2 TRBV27 CASNRRASGYQETQYF TGTGCCAGCAACCGTCGGGCTAGCGGGTACCAAGAGACCCAGTACTTC
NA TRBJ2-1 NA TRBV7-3 CASSLARENNEQFF TGTGCCAGCAGCTTAGCGAGAGAGAACAATGAGCAGTTCTTC
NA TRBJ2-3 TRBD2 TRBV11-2 CASSLEAGVGDTQYF TGTGCCAGCAGCTTAGAGGCGGGAGTAGGAGATACGCAGTATTTT
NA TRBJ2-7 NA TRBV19 CASSIGGTGYEQYF TGTGCCAGTAGTATTGGCGGGACGGGGTACGAGCAGTACTTC
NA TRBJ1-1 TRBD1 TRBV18 CASTLGQGGTEAFF TGTGCCAGCACCTTAGGACAGGGTGGCACTGAAGCTTTCTTT
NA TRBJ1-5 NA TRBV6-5 CASFTGFGNQPQHF TGTGCCAGCTTTACAGGGTTTGGCAATCAGCCCCAGCATTTT
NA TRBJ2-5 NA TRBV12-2 CASRFKDGGEEQYF TGTGCAAGTCGCTTCAAGGATGGGGGAGAAGAACAGTACTTC
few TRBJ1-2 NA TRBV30 CAWETLKVRGRNYGYTF TGTGCCTGGGAAACTCTCAAGGTTAGAGGTCGCAACTATGGCTACACCTTC
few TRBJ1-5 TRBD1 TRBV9 CASSVGQGAEPQHF TGTGCCAGCAGCGTAGGGCAGGGGGCTGAGCCCCAGCATTTT
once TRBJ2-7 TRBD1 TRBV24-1 CATSMGQASYEQYF TGTGCCACCAGTATGGGACAGGCAAGCTACGAGCAGTACTTC
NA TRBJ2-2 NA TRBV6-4 CASGNPGAGITGELFF TGTGCCAGCGGCAACCCCGGTGCGGGAATCACCGGGGAGCTGTTTTTT
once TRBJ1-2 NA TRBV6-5 CASSYRKGAYGYTF TGTGCCAGCAGTTACAGAAAGGGCGCTTATGGCTACACCTTC
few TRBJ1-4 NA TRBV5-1 CASMRTSSGNEKLFF TGCGCCAGCATGAGAACCTCCTCGGGTAATGAAAAACTGTTTTTT
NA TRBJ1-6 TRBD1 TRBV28 CASSRGTGGNSPLHF TGTGCCAGCAGTCGCGGGACAGGGGGGAATTCACCCCTCCACTTT
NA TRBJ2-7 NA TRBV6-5 CASSPKFYEQYF TGTGCCAGCAGTCCGAAATTCTACGAGCAGTACTTC
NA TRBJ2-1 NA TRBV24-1 CATSVGSYNEQFF TGTGCCACCAGTGTAGGCAGCTACAATGAGCAGTTCTTC
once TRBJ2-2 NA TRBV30 CAWRPAHNTGELFF TGTGCCTGGAGGCCGGCACATAACACCGGGGAGCTGTTTTTT
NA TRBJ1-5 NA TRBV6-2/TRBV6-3 CASSFVSYSSNQPQHF TGTGCCAGCAGTTTTGTAAGTTACTCGAGCAATCAGCCCCAGCATTTT
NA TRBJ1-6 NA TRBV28 CASSLEGAPGNSPLHF TGTGCCAGCAGTTTGGAAGGGGCTCCCGGGAATTCACCCCTCCACTTT
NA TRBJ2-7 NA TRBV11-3 CASSLEGFGEQYF TGTGCCAGCAGCTTGGAGGGATTCGGCGAGCAGTACTTC
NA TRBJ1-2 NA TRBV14 CASSPTGLANYGYTF TGTGCCAGCAGCCCAACAGGTCTAGCTAACTATGGCTACACCTTC
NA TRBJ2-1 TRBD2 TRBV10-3 CAISEPSGSYLNEQFF TGTGCCATCAGTGAGCCGAGCGGGAGCTACCTCAATGAGCAGTTCTTC
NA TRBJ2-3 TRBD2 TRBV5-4 CASSLVAGITDTQYF TGTGCCAGCAGCTTGGTAGCGGGAATCACAGATACGCAGTATTTT
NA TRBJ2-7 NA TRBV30 CAWSVGGDYEQYF TGTGCCTGGAGTGTTGGAGGGGACTACGAGCAGTACTTC
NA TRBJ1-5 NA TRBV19 CASSIRGAASQPQHF TGTGCCAGTAGTATTAGGGGGGCGGCCAGTCAGCCCCAGCATTTT
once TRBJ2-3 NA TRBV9 CASSLVRDTQYF TGTGCCAGCAGCCTTGTGAGGGATACGCAGTATTTT
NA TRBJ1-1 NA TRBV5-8 CASSSYTAFF TGTGCCAGCAGTTCCTACACAGCTTTCTTT
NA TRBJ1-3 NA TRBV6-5 CASSKQGSGNTIYF TGTGCCAGCAGTAAACAGGGCTCTGGAAACACCATATATTTT
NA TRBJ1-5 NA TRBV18 CASSRGAVDQPQHF TGTGCCAGCTCTCGGGGTGCGGTAGATCAGCCCCAGCATTTT
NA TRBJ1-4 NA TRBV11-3 CASSLGDNEKLFF TGTGCCAGCAGCTTGGGAGATAATGAAAAACTGTTTTTT
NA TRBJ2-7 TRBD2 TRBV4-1 CASSQLGLDLYEEQYF TGCGCCAGCAGCCAGCTGGGACTAGACCTTTACGAGGAGCAGTACTTC
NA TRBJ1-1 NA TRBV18 CASSPIGTLGTEAFF TGTGCCAGCTCACCAATCGGGACCCTGGGGACTGAAGCTTTCTTT
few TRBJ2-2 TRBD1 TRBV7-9 CASRSTGDGELFF TGTGCCAGCAGGAGCACAGGGGACGGGGAGCTGTTTTTT
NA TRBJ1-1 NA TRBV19 CASSSPAANTEAFF TGTGCCAGTAGTTCGCCGGCGGCGAACACTGAAGCTTTCTTT
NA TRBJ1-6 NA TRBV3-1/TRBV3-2 CASSQGRGGEYSPLHF TGTGCCAGCAGCCAAGGGAGGGGGGGAGAGTATTCACCCCTCCACTTT
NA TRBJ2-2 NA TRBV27 CASSQYSGLRNTGELFF TGTGCCAGCAGTCAATACTCGGGACTCAGGAACACCGGGGAGCTGTTTTTT
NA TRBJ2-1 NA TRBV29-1 CSVDPGLRSYNEQFF TGCAGCGTTGACCCTGGACTCCGCTCCTACAATGAGCAGTTCTTC
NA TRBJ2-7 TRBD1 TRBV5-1 CASSLAGQAEQYF TGCGCCAGCAGCTTGGCGGGACAGGCCGAGCAGTACTTC
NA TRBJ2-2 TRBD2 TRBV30 CAWSGLAGYGGELFF TGTGCCTGGAGTGGACTAGCGGGATATGGCGGGGAGCTGTTTTTT